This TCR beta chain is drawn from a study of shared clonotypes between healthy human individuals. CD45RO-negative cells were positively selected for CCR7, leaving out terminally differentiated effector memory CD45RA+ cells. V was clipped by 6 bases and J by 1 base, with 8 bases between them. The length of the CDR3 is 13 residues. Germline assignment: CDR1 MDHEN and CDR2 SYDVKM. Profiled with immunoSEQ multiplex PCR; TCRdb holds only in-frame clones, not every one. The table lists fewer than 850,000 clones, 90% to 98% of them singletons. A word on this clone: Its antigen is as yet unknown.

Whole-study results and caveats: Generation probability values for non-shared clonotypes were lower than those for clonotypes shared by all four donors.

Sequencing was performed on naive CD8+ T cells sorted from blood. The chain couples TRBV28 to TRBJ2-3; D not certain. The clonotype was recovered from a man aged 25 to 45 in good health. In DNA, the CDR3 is TGTGCCAGCAGGGGCTTCGGCACAGATACGCAGTATTTT. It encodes CASRGFGTDTQYF.